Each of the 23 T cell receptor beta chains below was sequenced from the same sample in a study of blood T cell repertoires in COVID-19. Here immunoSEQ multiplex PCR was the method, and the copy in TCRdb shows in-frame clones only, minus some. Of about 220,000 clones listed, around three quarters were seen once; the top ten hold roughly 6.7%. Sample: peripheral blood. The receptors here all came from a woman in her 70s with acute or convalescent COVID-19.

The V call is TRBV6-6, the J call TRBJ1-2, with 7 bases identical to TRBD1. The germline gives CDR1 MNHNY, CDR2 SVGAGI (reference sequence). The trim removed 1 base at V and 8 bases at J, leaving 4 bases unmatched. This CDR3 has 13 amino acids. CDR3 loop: CASSYLTGVGYTF. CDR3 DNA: TGTGCCAGCAGTTACTTAACAGGGGTAGGCTACACCTTC.

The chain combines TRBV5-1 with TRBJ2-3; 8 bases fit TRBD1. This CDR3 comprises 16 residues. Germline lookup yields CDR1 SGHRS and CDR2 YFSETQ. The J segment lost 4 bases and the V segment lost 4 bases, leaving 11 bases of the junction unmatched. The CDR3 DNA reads TGCGCCAGCAGCCGTACCGGACAGGGAGACCCAGATACGCAGTATTTT. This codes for CASSRTGQGDPDTQYF.

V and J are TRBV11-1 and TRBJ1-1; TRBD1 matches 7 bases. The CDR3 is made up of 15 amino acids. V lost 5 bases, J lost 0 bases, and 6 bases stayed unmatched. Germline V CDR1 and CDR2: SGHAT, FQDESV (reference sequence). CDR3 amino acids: CASSPRGLMNTEAFF. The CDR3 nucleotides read TGTGCCAGCAGCCCCAGGGGGTTGATGAACACTGAAGCTTTCTTT. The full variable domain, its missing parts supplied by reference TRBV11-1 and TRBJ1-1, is EAEVAQSPRYKITEKSQAVAFWCDPISGHATLYWYRQILGQGPELLVQFQDESVVDDSQLPKDRFSAERLKGVDSTLKIQPAELGDSAMYLCASSPRGLMNTEAFFGQGTRLTVV.

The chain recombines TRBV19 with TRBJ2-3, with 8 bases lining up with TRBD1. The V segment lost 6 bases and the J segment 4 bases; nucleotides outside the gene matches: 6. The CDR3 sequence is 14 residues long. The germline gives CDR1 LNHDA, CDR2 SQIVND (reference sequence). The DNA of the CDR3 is TGTGCCAGTAGCCCGACAGGGGATTCAGATACGCAGTATTTT. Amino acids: CASSPTGDSDTQYF.

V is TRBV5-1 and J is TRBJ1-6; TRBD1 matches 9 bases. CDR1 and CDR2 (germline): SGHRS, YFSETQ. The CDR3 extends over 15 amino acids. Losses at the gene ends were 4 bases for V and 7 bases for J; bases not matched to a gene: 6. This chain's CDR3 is CASSLGQGYNSPLHF. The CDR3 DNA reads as TGCGCCAGCAGCCTGGGACAGGGATACAATTCACCCCTCCACTTT. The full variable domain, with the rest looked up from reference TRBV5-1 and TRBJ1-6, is KAGVTQTPRYLIKTRGQQVTLSCSPISGHRSVSWYQQTPGQGLQFLFEYFSETQRNKGNFPGRFSGRQFSNSRSEMNVSTLELGDSALYLCASSLGQGYNSPLHFGNGTRLTVT.

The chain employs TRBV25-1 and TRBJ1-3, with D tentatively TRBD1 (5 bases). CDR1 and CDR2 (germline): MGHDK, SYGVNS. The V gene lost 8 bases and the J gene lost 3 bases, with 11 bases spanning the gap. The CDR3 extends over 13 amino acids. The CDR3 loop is CASVGLNGNTIYF. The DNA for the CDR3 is TGTGCCAGCGTGGGACTAAATGGAAACACCATATATTTT.

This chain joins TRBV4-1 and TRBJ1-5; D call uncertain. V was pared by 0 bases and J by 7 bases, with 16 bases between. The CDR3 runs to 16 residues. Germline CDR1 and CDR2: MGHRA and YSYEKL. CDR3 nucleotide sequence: TGCGCCAGCAGCCAAGATTACGGGATCCCTCGGCAGCCCCAGCATTTT. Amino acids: CASSQDYGIPRQPQHF.

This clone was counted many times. As DNA, the CDR3 is TGTGCCAGCAGCCGCGGGACCGGACCATCTAATTCACCCCTCCACTTT. Protein sequence: CASSRGTGPSNSPLHF. The chain employs TRBV7-9 and TRBJ1-6; possible D gene TRBD1, 5 bases. CDR3 size: 16 residues. Germline values: CDR1 SEHNR, CDR2 FQNEAQ (reference sequence). Trimming took 5 bases from V and 6 from J, leaving 17 bases between them.

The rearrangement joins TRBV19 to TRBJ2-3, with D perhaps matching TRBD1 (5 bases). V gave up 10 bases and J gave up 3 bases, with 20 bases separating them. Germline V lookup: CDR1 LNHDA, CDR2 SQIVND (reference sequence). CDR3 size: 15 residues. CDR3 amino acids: CATMTVPSMTDTQYF. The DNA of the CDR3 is TGTGCCACCATGACAGTCCCCTCGATGACAGATACGCAGTATTTT.

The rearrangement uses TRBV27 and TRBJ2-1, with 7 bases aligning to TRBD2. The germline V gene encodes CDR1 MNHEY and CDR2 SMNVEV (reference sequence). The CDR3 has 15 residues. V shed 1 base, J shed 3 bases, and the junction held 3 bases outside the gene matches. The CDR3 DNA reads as TGTGCCAGCAGTTTATTTGGGGGGGACTACAATGAGCAGTTCTTC. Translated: CASSLFGGDYNEQFF.

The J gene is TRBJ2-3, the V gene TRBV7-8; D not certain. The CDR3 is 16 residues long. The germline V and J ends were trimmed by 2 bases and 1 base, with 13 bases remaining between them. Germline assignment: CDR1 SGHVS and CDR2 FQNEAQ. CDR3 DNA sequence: TGTGCCAGCAGCTTACAGTCCTTGGCGGGCACAGATACGCAGTATTTT. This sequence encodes CASSLQSLAGTDTQYF.

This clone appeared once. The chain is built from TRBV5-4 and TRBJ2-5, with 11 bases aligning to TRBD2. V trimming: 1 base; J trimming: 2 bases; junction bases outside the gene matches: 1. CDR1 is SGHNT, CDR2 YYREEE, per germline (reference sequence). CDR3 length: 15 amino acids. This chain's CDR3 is CASSLWTSGQETQYF. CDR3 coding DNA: TGTGCCAGCAGCTTGTGGACTAGCGGGCAAGAGACCCAGTACTTC.

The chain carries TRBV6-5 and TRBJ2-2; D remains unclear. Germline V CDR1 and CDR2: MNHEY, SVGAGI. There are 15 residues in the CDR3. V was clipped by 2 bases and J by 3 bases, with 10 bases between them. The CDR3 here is CASSYGSRYTGELFF. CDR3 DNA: TGTGCCAGCAGTTACGGCTCTAGATACACCGGGGAGCTGTTTTTT.

The CDR3 coding sequence is TGTGCCAGTAGTGAGAGAGGGGGCGCGTCCTACGAGCAGTACTTC. It is translated as CASSERGGASYEQYF. This chain joins TRBV19 and TRBJ2-7; 7 bases fit TRBD1. Unmatched junction bases numbered 8, after V lost 5 bases and J lost 1 base. Germline CDR1 LNHDA, CDR2 SQIVND (reference sequence). This CDR3 has 15 residues.

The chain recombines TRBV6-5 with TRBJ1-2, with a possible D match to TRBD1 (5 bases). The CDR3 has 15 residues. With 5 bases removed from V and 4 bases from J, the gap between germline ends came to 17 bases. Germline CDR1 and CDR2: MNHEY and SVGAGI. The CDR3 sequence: CASSPTRGEFYGYTF. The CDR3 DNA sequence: TGTGCCAGCAGTCCAACGCGGGGGGAATTCTATGGCTACACCTTC.

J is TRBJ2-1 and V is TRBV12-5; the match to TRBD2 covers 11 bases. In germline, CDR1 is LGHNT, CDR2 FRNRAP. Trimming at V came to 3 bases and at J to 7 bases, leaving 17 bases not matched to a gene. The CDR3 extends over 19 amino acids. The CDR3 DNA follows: TGTGCTAGTGGTTTTTCGGCAACTAGCGGGGGTTCCCTAGGGAATGAGCAGTTCTTC. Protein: CASGFSATSGGSLGNEQFF. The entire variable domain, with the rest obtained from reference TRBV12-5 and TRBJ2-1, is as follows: DARVTQTPRHKVTEMGQEVTMRCQPILGHNTVFWYRQTMMQGLELLAYFRNRAPLDDSGMPKDRFSAEMPDATLATLKIQPSEPRDSAVYFCASGFSATSGGSLGNEQFFGPGTRLTVL.

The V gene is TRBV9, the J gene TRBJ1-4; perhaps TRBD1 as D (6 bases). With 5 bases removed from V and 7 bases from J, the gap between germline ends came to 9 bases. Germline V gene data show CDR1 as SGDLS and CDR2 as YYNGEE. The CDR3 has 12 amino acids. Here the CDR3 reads CASSQDSEKLFF. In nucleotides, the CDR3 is TGTGCCAGCAGTCAGGACAGTGAAAAACTGTTTTTT.

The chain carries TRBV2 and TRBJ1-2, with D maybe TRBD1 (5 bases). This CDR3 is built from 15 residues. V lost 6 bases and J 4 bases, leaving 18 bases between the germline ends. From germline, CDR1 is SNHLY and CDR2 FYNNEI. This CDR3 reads CASSPEGPGSYGYTF. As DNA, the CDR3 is TGTGCCAGCAGCCCCGAGGGACCCGGGAGCTATGGCTACACCTTC.

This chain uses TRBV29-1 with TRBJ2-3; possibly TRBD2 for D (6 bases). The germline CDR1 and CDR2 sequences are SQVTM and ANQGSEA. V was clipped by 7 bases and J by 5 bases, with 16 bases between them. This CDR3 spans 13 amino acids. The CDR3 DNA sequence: TGCAGCGCCCGCCCACGACTAGAAGATACGCAGTATTTT. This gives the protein CSARPRLEDTQYF.

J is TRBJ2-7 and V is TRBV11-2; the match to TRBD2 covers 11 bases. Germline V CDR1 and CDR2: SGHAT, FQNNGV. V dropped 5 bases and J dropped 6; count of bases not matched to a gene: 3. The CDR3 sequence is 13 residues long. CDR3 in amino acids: CASSSGTSGEQYF. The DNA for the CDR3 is TGTGCCAGCAGCAGCGGGACTAGCGGCGAGCAGTACTTC.

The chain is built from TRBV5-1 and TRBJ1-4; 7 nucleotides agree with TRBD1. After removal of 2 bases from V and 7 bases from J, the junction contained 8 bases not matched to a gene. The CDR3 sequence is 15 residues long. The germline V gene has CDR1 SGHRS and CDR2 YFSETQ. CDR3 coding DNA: TGCGCCAGCAGCTTTCAGGGGGTTTCGAGTGAAAAACTGTTTTTT. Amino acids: CASSFQGVSSEKLFF.

This CDR3 is CASSLALRTGSSYEQYF. CDR3 nucleotides: TGTGCCAGCAGCTTAGCTCTCAGGACAGGGAGCTCCTACGAGCAGTACTTC. V and J are TRBV11-2 and TRBJ2-7; 8 nucleotides agree with TRBD1. Germline CDR1 SGHAT, CDR2 FQNNGV. The V segment lost 1 base and the J segment 0 bases; nucleotides outside the gene matches: 8. The CDR3 contains 17 residues.

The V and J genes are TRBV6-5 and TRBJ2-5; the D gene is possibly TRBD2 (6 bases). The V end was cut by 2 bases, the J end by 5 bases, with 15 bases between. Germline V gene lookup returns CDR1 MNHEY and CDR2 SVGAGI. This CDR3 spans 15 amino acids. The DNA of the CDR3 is TGTGCCAGCAGTTACGCCCCAATAGGGAGGGAGACCCAGTACTTC. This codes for CASSYAPIGRETQYF.